Each of the 6 T cell receptor beta chains below was sequenced from the same sample in a study of T cell responses to AZD1222 COVID-19 vaccine. Clones were read by immunoSEQ multiplex PCR, and TCRdb kept only the in-frame ones, dropping some. The sample consists of 84,000 or so clones, approximately 86% of them appearing once. Material: peripheral blood, obtained on day 0 of MenACWY control vaccination. These receptors were taken from an adult in good health.

The gene calls are TRBV25-1 and TRBJ2-7; 11 nucleotides line up with TRBD1. The V and J ends lost 6 bases and 1 base, in that order; junction bases with no gene match: 5. Germline V gene sequence: CDR1 MGHDK, CDR2 SYGVNS. This CDR3 region has 15 residues. This CDR3 is CASSAGTGGSYEQYF. The CDR3, as DNA: TGTGCCAGCAGCGCCGGGACAGGGGGGTCCTACGAGCAGTACTTC.

The gene calls are TRBV5-8 and TRBJ2-7, with D tentatively TRBD1 (6 bases). The germline CDR1 and CDR2 sequences are SGHTS and YDEGEE. V lost 3 bases to trimming and J lost 5 bases, with 15 bases between them. This CDR3 has 14 amino acids. Here the CDR3 DNA reads TGTGCCAGCAGCTCTGCCGTAAACAGGGACGAGCAGTACTTC. This translates into CASSSAVNRDEQYF.

V is TRBV7-8 and J is TRBJ2-1; D unclear. V was shortened by 6 bases and J by 5 bases, with 17 bases between the two germline ends. Germline CDR1 and CDR2: SGHVS and FQNEAQ. This CDR3 contains 15 residues. CDR3: CASRPTLVDHNEQFF. The CDR3 bases are TGTGCCAGCAGGCCCACCTTAGTCGATCACAATGAGCAGTTCTTC.

The rearrangement uses TRBV5-4 and TRBJ2-5; 10 bases line up with TRBD2. The length of the CDR3 is 15 residues. The germline V gene encodes CDR1 SGHNT and CDR2 YYREEE (reference sequence). The V gene end was trimmed by 5 bases and the J gene end by 5 bases; junction bases not matched to a gene: 9. This chain's CDR3 is CASSFGTSGVETQYF. For the CDR3, the DNA is TGTGCCAGCAGTTTCGGAACTAGCGGGGTTGAGACCCAGTACTTC.

V and J are TRBV6-2 or TRBV6-3 and TRBJ2-7; 10 nucleotides line up with TRBD2. Trimming took 4 bases from V and 5 from J; bases not matched to a gene: 8. From germline, CDR1 is MNHEY and CDR2 SVGEGT. This CDR3 comprises 15 residues. CDR3 in amino acids: CASSLPGLASHEQYF. The CDR3, as DNA: TGTGCCAGCAGTTTACCGGGACTAGCGTCCCACGAGCAGTACTTC.

The V call is TRBV2, the J call TRBJ1-6; D remains ambiguous. The CDR3 sequence is 16 residues long. Germline V gene data show CDR1 as SNHLY and CDR2 as FYNNEI. V was clipped by 1 base and J by 5 bases, with 12 bases between them. CDR3 amino acids: CASSEESARNNSPLHF. The CDR3 DNA reads TGTGCCAGCAGTGAAGAGTCGGCTCGCAATAATTCACCCCTCCACTTT. Full variable domain (remainder filled in from reference TRBV2 and TRBJ1-6): EPEVTQTPSHQVTQMGQEVILRCVPISNHLYFYWYRQILGQKVEFLVSFYNNEISEKSEIFDDQFSVERPDGSNFTLKIRSTKLEDSAMYFCASSEESARNNSPLHFGNGTRLTVT.